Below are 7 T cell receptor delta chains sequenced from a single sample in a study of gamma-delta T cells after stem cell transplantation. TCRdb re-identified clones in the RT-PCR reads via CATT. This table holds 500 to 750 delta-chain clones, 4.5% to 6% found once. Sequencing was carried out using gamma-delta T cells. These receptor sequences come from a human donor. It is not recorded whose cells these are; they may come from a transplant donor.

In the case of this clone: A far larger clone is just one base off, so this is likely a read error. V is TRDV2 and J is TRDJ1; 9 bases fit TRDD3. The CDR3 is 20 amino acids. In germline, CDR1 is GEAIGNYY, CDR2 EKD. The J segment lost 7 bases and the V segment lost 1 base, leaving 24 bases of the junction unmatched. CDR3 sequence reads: CACDTGDLVLGDPPSVKLIF. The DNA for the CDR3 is TGTGCCTGTGACACGGGTGACTTGGTACTGGGGGACCCCCCTTCAGTTAAACTCATCTTT.

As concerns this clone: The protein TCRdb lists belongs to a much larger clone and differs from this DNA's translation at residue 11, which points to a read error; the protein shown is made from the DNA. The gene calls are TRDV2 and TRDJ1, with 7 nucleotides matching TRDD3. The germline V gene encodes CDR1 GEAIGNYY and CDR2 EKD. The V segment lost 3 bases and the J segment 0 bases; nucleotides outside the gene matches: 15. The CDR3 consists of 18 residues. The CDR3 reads CACDPVLWGDAHTDKLIF. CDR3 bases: TGTGCCTGTGACCCCGTACTCTGGGGGGATGCCCACACCGATAAACTCATCTTT.

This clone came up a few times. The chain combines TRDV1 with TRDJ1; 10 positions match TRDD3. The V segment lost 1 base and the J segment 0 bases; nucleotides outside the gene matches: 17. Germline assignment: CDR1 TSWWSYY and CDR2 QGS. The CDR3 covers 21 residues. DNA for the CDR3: TGTGCTCTTGGGGAACGCTTCCTACCGTGGGGGATACCCGAGTACACCGATAAACTCATCTTT. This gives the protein CALGERFLPWGIPEYTDKLIF.

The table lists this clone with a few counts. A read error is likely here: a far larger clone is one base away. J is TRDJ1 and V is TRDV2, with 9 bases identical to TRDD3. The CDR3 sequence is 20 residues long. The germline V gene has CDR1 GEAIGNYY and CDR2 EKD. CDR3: CARDTGELVLGDPPSVKLIF. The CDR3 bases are TGTGCCCGTGACACGGGTGAATTGGTACTGGGGGACCCCCCTTCAGTTAAACTCATCTTT.

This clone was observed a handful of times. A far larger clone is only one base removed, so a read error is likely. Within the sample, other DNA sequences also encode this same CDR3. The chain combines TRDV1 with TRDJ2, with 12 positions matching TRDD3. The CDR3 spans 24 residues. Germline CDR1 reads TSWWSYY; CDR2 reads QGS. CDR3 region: CALGPRGTLTSHYWGILLTAQLFF. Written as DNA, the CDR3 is TGTGCTCTTGGGCCCCGAGGGACGCTGACCTCTCATTACTGGGGGATACTCCTGACAGCACAACTATTCTTT.

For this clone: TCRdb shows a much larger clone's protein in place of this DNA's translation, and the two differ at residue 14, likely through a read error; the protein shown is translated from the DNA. CDR3 sequence: CALGVPSWGYGDYADKLIF. For the CDR3, the DNA is TGTGCTCTTGGGGTTCCTTCCTGGGGATACGGCGATTACGCCGATAAACTCATCTTT. The chain has TRDV1 and TRDJ1; 9 bases align to TRDD3. V lost 4 bases and J lost 3; bases outside the gene matches: 18. The CDR3 has 19 amino acids. Germline V gene lookup returns CDR1 TSWWSYY and CDR2 QGS.

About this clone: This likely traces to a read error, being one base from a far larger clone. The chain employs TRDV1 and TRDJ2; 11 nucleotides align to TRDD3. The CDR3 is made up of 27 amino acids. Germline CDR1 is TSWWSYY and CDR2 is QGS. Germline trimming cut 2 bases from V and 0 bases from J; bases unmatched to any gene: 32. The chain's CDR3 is CALGELPLPFPTIYWGICSALTAQLFF. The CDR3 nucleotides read TGTGCTCTTGGGGAATTACCACTTCCCTTTCCTACAATATACTGGGGGATATGCTCTGCTTTGACAGCACAACTCTTCTTT.